Shown below are 10 T cell receptor beta chains from a single sample sequenced in a study of read filtering for tumor transcriptome and immune sequencing. Molecular barcoded adaptors covering alpha/delta and beta/gamma chains were used on roughly 400 ng RNA. TCRdb recomputed calls from the reads with MiXCR, one row per CDR3 protein. The sample lists around 40,000 distinct CDR3 sequences, 10% to 15% occurring once. The specimen was a population of CD138-negative cells sorted from bone marrow. These receptors were collected from a donor at least 40 years old with multiple myeloma.

As to this clonotype: A much larger clone lies one base from this, so it may be a read error. No conserved phenylalanine or tryptophan ends this CDR3, so it is likely a read error. V is TRBV29-1 and J is TRBJ2-3; D is ambiguous. Germline assignment: CDR1 SQVTM and CDR2 ANQGSEA. The CDR3 has 12 residues. V was clipped by 1 base and J by 4 bases, with 6 bases between them. This chain's CDR3 is CSVEGSADTQYS. CDR3 nucleotide sequence: TGCAGCGTTGAAGGATCGGCAGATACGCAGTATTCT.

This clonotype was seen at least ten times. The chain links TRBV20-1 to TRBJ2-7; TRBD1 matches at 12 bases. V was clipped by 0 bases and J by 4 bases; unmatched bases: 4. The V gene's germline CDR1 is DFQATT and CDR2 SNEGSKA (reference sequence). The CDR3 is 15 amino acids. For the CDR3, the DNA is TGCAGTGCTAGAGATCCGGGACAGGGGGCATACGAGCAGTACTTC. Residues: CSARDPGQGAYEQYF.

Many counts were recorded for this clonotype. This chain joins TRBV20-1 and TRBJ2-3; 14 bases map to TRBD2. This CDR3 comprises 17 residues. With 4 bases clipped from V and 1 base from J, the junction kept 7 bases outside the gene matches. The V gene's germline CDR1 is DFQATT and CDR2 SNEGSKA (reference sequence). CDR3: CSATTSGGEAGTDTQYF. The CDR3 DNA reads TGCAGTGCTACGACTAGCGGGGGGGAGGCGGGCACAGATACGCAGTATTTT.

This clonotype was detected many times. The rearrangement joins TRBV3-1 to TRBJ1-1; D unclear. The CDR3 totals 14 residues. V was clipped by 1 base and J by 1 base, with 7 bases between them. Germline V gene sequence: CDR1 LGHDT, CDR2 YNNKEL (reference sequence). The CDR3, as DNA: TGTGCCAGCAGCCAAGGGACGGGGAACACTGAAGCTTTCTTT. It yields the protein CASSQGTGNTEAFF.

In the case of this clonotype: Given a much more abundant clone one base away, this may be a read error. This sequence joins TRBV19 and TRBJ2-6; no clear D. The CDR3 is 13 amino acids. CDR1 is LNHDA, CDR2 SQIVND, per germline (reference sequence). The V and J ends lost 7 bases and 3 bases respectively, with 7 bases between them. CDR3 sequence reads: CASTIHGANVLTF. The CDR3 DNA sequence: TGTGCCAGTACCATCCATGGGGCCAACGTCCTGACTTTC.

Many counts were recorded for this clonotype. The gene calls are TRBV6-5 and TRBJ2-2; 8 bases align to TRBD1. This CDR3 comprises 19 residues. The V gene end was trimmed by 1 base and the J gene end by 4 bases; junction bases not matched to a gene: 14. Germline V gives CDR1 MNHEY, CDR2 SVGAGI. Here the CDR3 reads CASSYLRASGGLSTGELFF. CDR3 bases: TGTGCCAGCAGTTACTTGAGGGCCTCAGGGGGCCTGAGCACCGGGGAGCTGTTTTTT.

This clonotype showed up many times. The chain combines TRBV4-2 with TRBJ1-4; possible D gene TRBD1, 6 bases. This CDR3 comprises 17 residues. The germline V and J ends were trimmed by 1 base and 3 bases, with 15 bases remaining between them. Germline lookup yields CDR1 LGHNA and CDR2 YNFKEQ. CDR3 sequence: CASSQALGDTPNEKLFF. The CDR3 DNA follows: TGTGCCAGCAGCCAAGCCCTCGGGGACACCCCTAATGAAAAACTGTTTTTT.

With regard to this clonotype: A read error may explain this, as a much larger clone is one base away. The V and J genes are TRBV5-5 and TRBJ2-1, with 10 bases aligning to TRBD1. The CDR3 runs to 16 residues. Germline CDR1 is SGHKS and CDR2 is YYEKEE (reference sequence). CDR3 residues: CASSRDRGYSCNEQFF. The DNA of the CDR3 is TGTGCCAGCAGCCGGGACAGGGGTTACTCCTGCAATGAGCAGTTCTTC.

The sample holds many counts of this clonotype. The chain employs TRBV6-1 and TRBJ1-5; D is perhaps TRBD1 (5 bases). The germline CDR1 and CDR2 sequences are MNHNS and SASEGT. The CDR3 has 14 amino acids. V shed 7 bases and J shed 1 base, with 11 bases lying between them. CDR3 bases: TGTGCCAGCAATCGTTGGGGGAGCAATCAGCCCCAGCATTTT. Protein: CASNRWGSNQPQHF.

This clonotype was observed many times. V usage is TRBV29-1 and J usage is TRBJ2-1; perhaps TRBD1 as D (6 bases). Germline CDR1 SQVTM, CDR2 ANQGSEA. The CDR3 has 13 amino acids. Trimming shortened V by 7 bases and J by 0 bases, and 10 bases separated the two germline ends. CDR3 DNA: TGCAGCGCTAGGGACACCTCCTACAATGAGCAGTTCTTC. Encoded protein: CSARDTSYNEQFF.